This is a list of T cell receptor beta chains from one sample in a study of blood T cell repertoires in COVID-19. The method was immunoSEQ multiplex PCR; TCRdb's version includes in-frame clones alone and lacks a portion of them. The data show 110,000 or so clones, 85% seen once. Sample: peripheral blood. These receptor sequences come from a human donor in a cohort sampled during active COVID-19. CDR3s include the opening cysteine and the closing phenylalanine or tryptophan. D genes are given only for firm matches. For some rows the clone size is stated as once, few or many, or as a class when expanded; others skip it.

>TRBV23-1|-|TRBJ2-7|-
TGCGCCAGCAGTCACTTTGGGGCCTCCTACGAGCAGTACTTC
CASSHFGASYEQYF
>TRBV6-5|-|TRBJ1-5|TRBD1
TGTGCCAGCAGGAAACAGGGGGAAAGCAGTCAGCCCCAGCATTTT
CASRKQGESSQPQHF
>TRBV7-7|-|TRBJ1-1|-
TGTGCCAGCAGCCCCTATGCGGGTATTGACACTGAAGCTTTCTTT
CASSPYAGIDTEAFF
>TRBV2|-|TRBJ2-5|-
TGTGCCATCACGGAGGGGAAAGAGACCCAGTACTTC
CAITEGKETQYF
>TRBV7-9|-|TRBJ2-7|-
TGTGCCAGCAGCCCCTTAGGGGCGAATACCTACGAGCAGTACTTC
CASSPLGANTYEQYF
>TRBV2|-|TRBJ1-5|TRBD1
TGTGCCAGCCGGGACAGGACCCTTAATCAGCCCCAGCATTTT
CASRDRTLNQPQHF
>TRBV6-6|few|TRBJ2-1|TRBD2
TGTGCCAGCAGGGTAACTAGCGGGGGGGCCGGGAATGAGCAGTTCTTC
CASRVTSGGAGNEQFF
>TRBV3-1/TRBV3-2|once|TRBJ1-2|TRBD1
TGTGCCAGCAGCCAATCCGGGACAGGGGCGGGCTACACCTTC
CASSQSGTGAGYTF
>TRBV10-1|-|TRBJ2-1|TRBD2
TGCGCCAGGGGACTAGCGGGGGGCGATGAGCAGTTCTTC
CARGLAGGDEQFF
>TRBV5-1|once|TRBJ2-3|TRBD2
TGCGCCAGCACGTGGGGGGGAATAACAGATACGCAGTATTTT
CASTWGGITDTQYF
>TRBV18|-|TRBJ2-7|TRBD1
TGTGCCAGCTCACTAAGGACAGGGGGCCACGAGCAGTACTTC
CASSLRTGGHEQYF
>TRBV15|-|TRBJ2-7|-
TGTGCCACCAGCCCCGAGGGGGACGAGCAGTACTTC
CATSPEGDEQYF
>TRBV20-1|-|TRBJ2-1|-
TGCAGTGCTAGTCGAGACAATGAGCAGTTCTTC
CSASRDNEQFF
>TRBV11-2|-|TRBJ1-1|-
TGTGCCAGCAGCCAGATCGGGTCTATCGCTTTCTTT
CASSQIGSIAFF
>TRBV18|-|TRBJ1-4|-
TGTGCCAGCTCCGAGAATGAAAAACTGTTTTTT
CASSENEKLFF
>TRBV6-1|few|TRBJ1-6|-
TGTGCCAGCAGTGAAGGCTTCAGGTCCTCCTATAATTCACCCCTCCACTTT
CASSEGFRSSYNSPLHF
>TRBV7-2|once|TRBJ2-5|TRBD1
TGTGCCAGCAGCTCCCTTCGGGACAGTTATCGAGAGACCCAGTACTTC
CASSSLRDSYRETQYF
>TRBV7-9|once|TRBJ1-1|-
TGTGCCAGCAGCTTTACTTCCGGGGGAGAAGCTTTCTTT
CASSFTSGGEAFF
>TRBV9|-|TRBJ2-1|TRBD2
TGTGCCAGCAGCGTAGCAAGACTAGCGGGGGGGCCGTCCTACAATGAGCAGTTCTTC
CASSVARLAGGPSYNEQFF
>TRBV19|-|TRBJ2-6|TRBD1
TGTGCCAGTAGTTCACGGACAGGGGGCTTTGGGGCCAACGTCCTGACTTTC
CASSSRTGGFGANVLTF
>TRBV6-4|-|TRBJ1-4|TRBD1
TGTGCCAGCAGTGACTCCAGGACAGGGCGTACTAATGAAAAACTGTTTTTT
CASSDSRTGRTNEKLFF
>TRBV4-2|once|TRBJ2-5|-
TGTGCCAGCAGCCCCGGGACTGTCCAAGAGACCCAGTACTTC
CASSPGTVQETQYF
>TRBV4-1|-|TRBJ1-3|-
TGCGCCAGCAGCCAAGATCTCACCGTCGGGGGGAGAAACACCATATATTTT
CASSQDLTVGGRNTIYF
>TRBV3-1/TRBV3-2|-|TRBJ1-5|-
TGTGCCAGCAGCCTCTCGAGTAAAGGGGATCAGCCCCAGCATTTT
CASSLSSKGDQPQHF
>TRBV19|-|TRBJ2-1|TRBD1
TGTGCCAGTAGCGGAGACAGGGGGCAGTTCTTC
CASSGDRGQFF
>TRBV20-1|-|TRBJ2-2|-
TGCAGTGCTAGTTTTCCCTTAGGAGTCCTAGGGGCTGGCGACACCGGGGAGCTGTTTTTT
CSASFPLGVLGAGDTGELFF
>TRBV6-5|-|TRBJ2-3|-
TGTGCCAGCAGTTACGGGGGGGCGGGGACAGATACGCAGTATTTT
CASSYGGAGTDTQYF
>TRBV3-1/TRBV3-2|-|TRBJ2-2|-
TGTGCCAGCAGCCAAGACGTGAACACCGGGGAGCTGTTTTTT
CASSQDVNTGELFF
>TRBV6-2/TRBV6-3|few|TRBJ2-4|TRBD2
TGTGCCAGCAGTAGGGCCGGGGTAGCGGGGTCCACCAAAAACATTCAGTACTTC
CASSRAGVAGSTKNIQYF
>TRBV7-9|-|TRBJ1-2|-
TGTGCCAGCAGCCCTACCGCGGGTATCCCCGGCTACACCTTC
CASSPTAGIPGYTF
>TRBV4-1|-|TRBJ2-7|-
TGCGCCAGCAGCCAAGCAGGACCGGGGGAGCAGTACTTC
CASSQAGPGEQYF
>TRBV10-2|-|TRBJ1-1|-
TGCGCCAGCAGTGAGTCGAGAGGGACTGAAGCTTTCTTT
CASSESRGTEAFF
>TRBV27|-|TRBJ2-1|TRBD2
TGTGCCAGCTTGGGACTAGCGGGGGGGAGCCTCTACAATGAGCAGTTCTTC
CASLGLAGGSLYNEQFF
>TRBV7-2|-|TRBJ1-5|TRBD1
TGTGCCAGCAGCCCCAGGGGGTATTATAGCAATCAGCCCCAGCATTTT
CASSPRGYYSNQPQHF
>TRBV2|-|TRBJ2-7|TRBD1
TGTGCCAGCAGTGAACTGGGACAGGCCACCTACGAGCAGTACTTC
CASSELGQATYEQYF
>TRBV6-2/TRBV6-3|-|TRBJ2-7|-
TGTGCCAGCAGTCCGCAGGGGAAGGGACGCTACGAGCAGTACTTC
CASSPQGKGRYEQYF
>TRBV6-4|few|TRBJ2-1|TRBD2
TGTGCCAGCAGTAGGTTAGCGGGGGGATACAATGAGCAGTTCTTC
CASSRLAGGYNEQFF
>TRBV6-1|-|TRBJ1-5|-
TGTGCCAGCAGTGATTTCCCTTATCAGCCCCAGCATTTT
CASSDFPYQPQHF
>TRBV7-8|-|TRBJ2-3|-
TGTGCCAGCAGGCTGAGGACACTCCCCAGCCCCACAGATACGCAGTATTTT
CASRLRTLPSPTDTQYF
>TRBV5-1|-|TRBJ2-7|-
TGCGCCAGCAGCCCGAGGACAGTTTCCTACGAGCAGTACTTC
CASSPRTVSYEQYF
>TRBV11-1|-|TRBJ1-2|-
TGTGCCAGCAGCCCGAGGGCAACTTCCAGCTATGGCTACACCTTC
CASSPRATSSYGYTF
>TRBV5-1|-|TRBJ2-7|-
TGCGCCAGCAGTCAAGACCGGGGGTACGAGCAGTACTTC
CASSQDRGYEQYF
>TRBV10-2|few|TRBJ1-2|TRBD1
TGCGCCACCTCGGACAGGGGGATCTATGGCTACACCTTC
CATSDRGIYGYTF
>TRBV7-9|-|TRBJ2-7|TRBD1
TGTGCCAGCAGCCATGATGGACAGGGAGTATCTCCGTACTTC
CASSHDGQGVSPYF
>TRBV6-1|-|TRBJ1-1|-
TGTGCCAGCAGTGAGGTGGTTCGGTGGAACACTGAAGCTTTCTTT
CASSEVVRWNTEAFF
>TRBV10-3|-|TRBJ2-2|-
TGTGCCATCAGCACCAGGGGCACCGGGGAGCTGTTTTTT
CAISTRGTGELFF
>TRBV10-2|-|TRBJ2-1|-
TGCGCCAGCAGCGGGGGGCGCGTGGGCCATGAGCAGTTCTTC
CASSGGRVGHEQFF
>TRBV7-3|-|TRBJ1-1|-
TGTGCCAGCAGTGATCAGGTGCCGATGACTGAAGCTTTCTTT
CASSDQVPMTEAFF
>TRBV7-9|-|TRBJ2-7|-
TGTGCCAGCAGCTTAGTCCCCCTCTACGAGCAGTACTTC
CASSLVPLYEQYF
>TRBV7-2|once|TRBJ2-1|TRBD2
TGTGCCAGCAGCTTTACTAGCGGGGGGACCTACAATGAGCAGTTCTTC
CASSFTSGGTYNEQFF
>TRBV5-4|-|TRBJ2-7|-
TGTGCCAGCAGCTTGGGGGACTCGGGCTCCTACGAGCAGTACTTC
CASSLGDSGSYEQYF
>TRBV28|-|TRBJ2-1|TRBD2
TGTGCCAGCAGCCCGAGGACTAGCGGGGGGACCGCCTACAATGAGCAGTTCTTC
CASSPRTSGGTAYNEQFF
>TRBV7-3|-|TRBJ1-2|-
TGTGCCAGCAGCTTAAATCCCAGGCAGGGCTATGGCTACACCTTC
CASSLNPRQGYGYTF
>TRBV6-1|-|TRBJ1-5|-
TGTGCCAGCAGTGAAGAGGCTAACTATAGCAATCAGCCCCAGCATTTT
CASSEEANYSNQPQHF
>TRBV11-2|few|TRBJ1-5|TRBD1
TGTGCCAGCAGCTTACAGGGGGATCAGCCCCAGCATTTT
CASSLQGDQPQHF
>TRBV6-5|-|TRBJ2-7|-
TGTGCCAGCAGCCTTGGGCCCTCCTACGAGCAGTACTTC
CASSLGPSYEQYF
>TRBV12-3/TRBV12-4|-|TRBJ1-5|-
TGTGCCAGCAGGGTCGGGGGTCAGCCCCAGCATTTT
CASRVGGQPQHF
>TRBV6-5|few|TRBJ1-5|TRBD1
TGTGCCAGCAGTCCAGGGGGCAGAATTAATCAGCCCCAGCATTTT
CASSPGGRINQPQHF
>TRBV24-1|-|TRBJ2-5|-
TGTGCCACCAGTAGGCAGGGCGAGACCCAGTACTTC
CATSRQGETQYF
>TRBV3-1/TRBV3-2|-|TRBJ1-5|-
TGTGCCAGCAGCAACGGTCGGGATCAGCCCCAGCATTTT
CASSNGRDQPQHF